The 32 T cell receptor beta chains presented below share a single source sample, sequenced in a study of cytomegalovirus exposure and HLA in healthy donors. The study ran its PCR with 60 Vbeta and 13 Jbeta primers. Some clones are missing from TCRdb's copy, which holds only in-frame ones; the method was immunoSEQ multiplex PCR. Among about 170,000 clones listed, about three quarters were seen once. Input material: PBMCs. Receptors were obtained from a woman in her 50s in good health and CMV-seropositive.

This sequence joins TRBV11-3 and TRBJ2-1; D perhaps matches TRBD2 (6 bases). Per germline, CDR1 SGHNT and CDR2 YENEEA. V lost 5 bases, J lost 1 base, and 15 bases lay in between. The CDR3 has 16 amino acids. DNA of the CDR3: TGTGCCAGCAGCCCCATGGGCGGGGTATCCTACAATGAGCAGTTCTTC. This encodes CASSPMGGVSYNEQFF.

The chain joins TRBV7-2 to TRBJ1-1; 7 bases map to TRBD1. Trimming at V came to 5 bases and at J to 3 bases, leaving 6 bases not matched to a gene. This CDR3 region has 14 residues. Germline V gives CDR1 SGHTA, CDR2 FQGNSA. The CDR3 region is CASSALQGDTEAFF. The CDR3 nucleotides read TGTGCCAGCAGCGCTTTGCAGGGGGACACTGAAGCTTTCTTT. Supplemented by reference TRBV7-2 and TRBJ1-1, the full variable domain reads GAGVSQSPSNKVTEKGKDVELRCDPISGHTALYWYRQSLGQGLEFLIYFQGNSAPDKSGLPSDRFSAERTGGSVSTLTIQRTQQEDSAVYLCASSALQGDTEAFFGQGTRLTVV.

This chain's CDR3 is CASTDRWGASRGYGYTF. The CDR3 DNA sequence: TGTGCCAGTACCGACCGGTGGGGCGCGTCCCGCGGCTATGGCTACACCTTC. The chain employs TRBV19 and TRBJ1-2; weak D call: TRBD1 (5 bases). The CDR3 covers 17 residues. V lost 7 bases to trimming and J lost 4 bases, with 25 bases between them. Per the germline V gene, CDR1 is LNHDA and CDR2 is SQIVND (reference sequence).

CDR3 in DNA: TGTGCCAGCAGTCGACAGGGGGCGTCGGACACTGAAGCTTTCTTT. Its translation: CASSRQGASDTEAFF. The rearrangement links TRBV6-5 to TRBJ1-1, with 10 bases identical to TRBD1. CDR1 and CDR2 (germline): MNHEY, SVGAGI. With 5 bases clipped from V and 3 bases from J, the junction kept 6 bases outside the gene matches. The CDR3 is made up of 15 amino acids.

In nucleotides, the CDR3 is TGTGCTAGTGCTACGGACAGGGGGGGCGAAAAACTGTTTTTT. Translating gives CASATDRGGEKLFF. The chain uses TRBV12-5 and TRBJ1-4; 10 bases line up with TRBD1. The CDR3 runs 14 residues. The J segment lost 8 bases and the V segment lost 7 bases, leaving 7 bases of the junction unmatched. Germline values: CDR1 LGHNT, CDR2 FRNRAP.

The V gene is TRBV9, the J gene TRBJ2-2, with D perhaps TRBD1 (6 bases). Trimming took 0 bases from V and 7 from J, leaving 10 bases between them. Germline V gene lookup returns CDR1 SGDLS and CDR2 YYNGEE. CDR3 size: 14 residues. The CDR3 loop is CASSVDRAYGELFF. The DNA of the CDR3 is TGTGCCAGCAGCGTAGACAGGGCCTACGGGGAGCTGTTTTTT.

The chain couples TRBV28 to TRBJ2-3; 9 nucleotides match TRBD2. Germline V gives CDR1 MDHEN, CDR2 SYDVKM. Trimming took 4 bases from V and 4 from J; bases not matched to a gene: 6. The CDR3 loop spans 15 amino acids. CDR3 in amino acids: CASSSNRLAADTQYF. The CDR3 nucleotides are TGTGCCAGCAGTTCAAACAGACTAGCGGCAGATACGCAGTATTTT.

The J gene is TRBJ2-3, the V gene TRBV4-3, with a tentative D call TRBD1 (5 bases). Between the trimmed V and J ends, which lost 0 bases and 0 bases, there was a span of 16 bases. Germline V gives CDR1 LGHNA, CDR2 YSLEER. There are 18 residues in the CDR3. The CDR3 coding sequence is TGCGCCAGCAGCCAAGATCAAGTGGGGCTTCATAGCACAGATACGCAGTATTTT. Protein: CASSQDQVGLHSTDTQYF.

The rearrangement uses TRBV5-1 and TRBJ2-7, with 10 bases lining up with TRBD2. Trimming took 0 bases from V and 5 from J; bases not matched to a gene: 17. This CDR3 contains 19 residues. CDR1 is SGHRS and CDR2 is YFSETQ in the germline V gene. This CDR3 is CASSLGPAGGPRAENEQYF. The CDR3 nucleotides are TGCGCCAGCAGCTTGGGTCCAGCGGGAGGGCCGAGAGCTGAGAACGAGCAGTACTTC.

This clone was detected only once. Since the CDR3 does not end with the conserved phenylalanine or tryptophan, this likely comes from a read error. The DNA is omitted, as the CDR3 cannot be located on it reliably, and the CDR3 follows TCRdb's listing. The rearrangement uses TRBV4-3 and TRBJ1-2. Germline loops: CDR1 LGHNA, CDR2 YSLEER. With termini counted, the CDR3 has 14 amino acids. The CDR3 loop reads CASSQDDRGRAHTS.

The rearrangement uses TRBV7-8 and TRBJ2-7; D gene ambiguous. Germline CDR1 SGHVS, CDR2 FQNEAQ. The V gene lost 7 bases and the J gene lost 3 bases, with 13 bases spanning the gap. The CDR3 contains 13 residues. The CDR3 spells CASTPTRGYEQYF. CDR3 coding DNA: TGTGCCAGCACCCCAACCCGAGGCTACGAGCAGTACTTC.

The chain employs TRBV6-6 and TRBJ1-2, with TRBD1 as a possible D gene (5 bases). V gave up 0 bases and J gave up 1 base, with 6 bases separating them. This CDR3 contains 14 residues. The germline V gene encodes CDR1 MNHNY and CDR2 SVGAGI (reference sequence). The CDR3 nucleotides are TGTGCCAGCAGTTACTCGCAGGGTAACTATGGCTACACCTTC. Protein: CASSYSQGNYGYTF.

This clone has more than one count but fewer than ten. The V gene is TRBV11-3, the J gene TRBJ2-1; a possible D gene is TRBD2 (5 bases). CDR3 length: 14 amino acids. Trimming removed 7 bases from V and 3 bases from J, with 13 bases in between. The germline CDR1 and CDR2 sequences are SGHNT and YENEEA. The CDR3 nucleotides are TGTGCCAGCATGGCGGGCACTAACTACAATGAGCAGTTCTTC. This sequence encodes CASMAGTNYNEQFF.

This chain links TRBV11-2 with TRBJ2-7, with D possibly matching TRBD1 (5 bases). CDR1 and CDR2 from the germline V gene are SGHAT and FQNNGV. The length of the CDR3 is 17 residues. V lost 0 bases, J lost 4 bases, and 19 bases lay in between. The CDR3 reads CASSLDAGQHFGYEQYF. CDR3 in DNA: TGTGCCAGCAGCTTAGACGCAGGACAACACTTTGGGTACGAGCAGTACTTC. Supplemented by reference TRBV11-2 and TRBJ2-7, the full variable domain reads EAGVAQSPRYKIIEKRQSVAFWCNPISGHATLYWYQQILGQGPKLLIQFQNNGVVDDSQLPKDRFSAERLKGVDSTLKIQPAKLEDSAVYLCASSLDAGQHFGYEQYFGPGTRLTVT.

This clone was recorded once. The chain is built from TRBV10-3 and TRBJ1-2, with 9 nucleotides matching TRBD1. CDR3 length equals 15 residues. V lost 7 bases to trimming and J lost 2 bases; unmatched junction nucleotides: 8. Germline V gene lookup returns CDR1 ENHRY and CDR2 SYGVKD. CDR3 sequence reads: CAIKPGQGSNYGYTF. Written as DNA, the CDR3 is TGTGCCATCAAGCCGGGACAGGGCTCCAACTATGGCTACACCTTC.

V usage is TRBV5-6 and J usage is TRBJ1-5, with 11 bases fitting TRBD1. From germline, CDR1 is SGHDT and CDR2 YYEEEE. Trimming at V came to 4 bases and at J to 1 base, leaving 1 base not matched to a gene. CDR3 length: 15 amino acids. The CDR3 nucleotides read TGTGCCAGCAGCGGGACAGGGGGAAGCAATCAGCCCCAGCATTTT. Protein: CASSGTGGSNQPQHF.

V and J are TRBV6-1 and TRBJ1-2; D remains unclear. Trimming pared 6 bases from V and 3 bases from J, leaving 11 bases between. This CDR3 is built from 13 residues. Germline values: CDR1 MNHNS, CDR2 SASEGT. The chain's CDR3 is CASSSTGDYGYTF. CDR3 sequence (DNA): TGTGCCAGCAGCTCCACTGGTGACTATGGCTACACCTTC.

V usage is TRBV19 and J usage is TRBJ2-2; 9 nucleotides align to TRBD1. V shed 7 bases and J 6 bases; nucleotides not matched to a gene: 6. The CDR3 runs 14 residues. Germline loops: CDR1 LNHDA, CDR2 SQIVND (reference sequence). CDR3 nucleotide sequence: TGTGCCAGTAAAGATCACAGGGGGCCCGGGGAGCTGTTTTTT. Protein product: CASKDHRGPGELFF.

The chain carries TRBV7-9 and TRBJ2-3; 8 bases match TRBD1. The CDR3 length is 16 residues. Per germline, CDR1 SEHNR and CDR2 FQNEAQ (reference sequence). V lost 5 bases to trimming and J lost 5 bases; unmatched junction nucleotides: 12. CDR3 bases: TGTGCCAGCAGCCCCCGGGGCAGGGGGCTGGGAGATACGCAGTATTTT. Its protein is CASSPRGRGLGDTQYF.

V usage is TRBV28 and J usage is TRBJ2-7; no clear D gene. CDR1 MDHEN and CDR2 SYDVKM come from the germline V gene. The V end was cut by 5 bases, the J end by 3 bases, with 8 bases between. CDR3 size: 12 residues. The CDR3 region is CASSPYNYEQYF. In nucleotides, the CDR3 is TGTGCCAGCAGTCCCTATAACTACGAGCAGTACTTC.

CDR3 in DNA: TGTGCCAGCAGCGACAAACAGGGTAGATTTGGCTACACCTTC. Translation gives CASSDKQGRFGYTF. This chain joins TRBV7-2 and TRBJ1-2; tentative D call: TRBD1 (6 bases). Deletions cut 5 bases from V and 7 bases from J, with 17 bases between. In germline, CDR1 is SGHTA, CDR2 FQGNSA. This CDR3 is built from 14 residues.

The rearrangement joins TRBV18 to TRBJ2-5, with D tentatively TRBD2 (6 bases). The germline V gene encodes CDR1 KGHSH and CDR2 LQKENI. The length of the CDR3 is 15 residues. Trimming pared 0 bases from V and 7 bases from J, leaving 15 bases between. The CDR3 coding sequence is TGTGCCAGCTCACCACCCGGACGTGTGGAGGGGACCCAGTACTTC. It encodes CASSPPGRVEGTQYF.

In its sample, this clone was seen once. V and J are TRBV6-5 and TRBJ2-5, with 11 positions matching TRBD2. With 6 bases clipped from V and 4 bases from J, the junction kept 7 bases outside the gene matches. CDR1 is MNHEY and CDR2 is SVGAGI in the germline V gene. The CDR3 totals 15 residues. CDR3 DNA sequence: TGTGCCAGCAGCCCCCCCCTAGCGGGGGGAGAGACCCAGTACTTC. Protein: CASSPPLAGGETQYF.

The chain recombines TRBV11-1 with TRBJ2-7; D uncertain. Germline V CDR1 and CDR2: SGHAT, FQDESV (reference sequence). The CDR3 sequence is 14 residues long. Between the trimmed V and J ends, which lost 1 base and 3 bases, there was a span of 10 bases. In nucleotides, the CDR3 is TGTGCCAGCAGCTTAGGAAGCGTGGTCTACGAGCAGTACTTC. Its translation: CASSLGSVVYEQYF.

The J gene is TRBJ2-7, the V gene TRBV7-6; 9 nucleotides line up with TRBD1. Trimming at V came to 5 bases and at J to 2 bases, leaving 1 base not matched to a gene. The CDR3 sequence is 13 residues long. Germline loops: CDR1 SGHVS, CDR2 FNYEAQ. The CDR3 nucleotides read TGTGCCAGCAGCCGGACAGGGGCCTACGAGCAGTACTTC. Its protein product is CASSRTGAYEQYF.

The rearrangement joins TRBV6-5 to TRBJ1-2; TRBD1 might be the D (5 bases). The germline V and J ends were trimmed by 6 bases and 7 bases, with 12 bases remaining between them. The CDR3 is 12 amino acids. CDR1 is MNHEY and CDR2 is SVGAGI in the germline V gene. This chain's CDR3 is CASSPSGGGYTF. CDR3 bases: TGTGCCAGCAGCCCCTCCGGGGGTGGCTACACCTTC.

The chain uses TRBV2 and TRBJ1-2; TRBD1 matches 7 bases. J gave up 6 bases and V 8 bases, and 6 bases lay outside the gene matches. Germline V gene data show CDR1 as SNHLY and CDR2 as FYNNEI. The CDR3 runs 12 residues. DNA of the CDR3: TGTGCCAGCTCTTCGACAGGGAATGGCTACACCTTC. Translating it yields CASSSTGNGYTF.

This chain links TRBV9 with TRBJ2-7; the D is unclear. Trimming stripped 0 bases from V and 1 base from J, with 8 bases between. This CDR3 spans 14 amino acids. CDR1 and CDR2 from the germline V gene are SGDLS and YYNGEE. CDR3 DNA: TGTGCCAGCAGCGTAGGCCCCCGGTCCTACGAGCAGTACTTC. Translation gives CASSVGPRSYEQYF.

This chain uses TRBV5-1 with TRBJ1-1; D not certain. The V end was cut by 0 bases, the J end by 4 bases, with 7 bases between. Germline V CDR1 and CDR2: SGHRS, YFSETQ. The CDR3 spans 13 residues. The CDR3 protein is CASSLGQITEAFF. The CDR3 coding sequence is TGCGCCAGCAGCTTGGGGCAGATCACTGAAGCTTTCTTT.

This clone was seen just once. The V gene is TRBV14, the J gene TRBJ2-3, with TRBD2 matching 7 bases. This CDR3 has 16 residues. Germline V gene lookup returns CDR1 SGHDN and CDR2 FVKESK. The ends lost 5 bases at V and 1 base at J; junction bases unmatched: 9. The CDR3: CASSARGDFGTDTQYF. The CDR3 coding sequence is TGTGCCAGCAGCGCCCGGGGGGATTTCGGCACAGATACGCAGTATTTT. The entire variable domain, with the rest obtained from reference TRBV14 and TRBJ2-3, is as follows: EAGVTQFPSHSVIEKGQTVTLRCDPISGHDNLYWYRRVMGKEIKFLLHFVKESKQDESGMPNNRFLAERTGGTYSTLKVQPAELEDSGVYFCASSARGDFGTDTQYFGPGTRLTVL.

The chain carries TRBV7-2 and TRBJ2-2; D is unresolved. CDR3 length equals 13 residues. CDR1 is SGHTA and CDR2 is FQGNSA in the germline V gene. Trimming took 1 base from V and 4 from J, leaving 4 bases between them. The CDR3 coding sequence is TGTGCCAGCAGCTTAGAGCTCACCGGGGAGCTGTTTTTT. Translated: CASSLELTGELFF.

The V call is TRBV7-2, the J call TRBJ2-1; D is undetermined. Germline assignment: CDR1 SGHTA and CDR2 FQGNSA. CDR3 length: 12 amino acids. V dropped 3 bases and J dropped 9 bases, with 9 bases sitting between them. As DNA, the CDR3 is TGTGCCAGCAGCTTCTTGGAGAGTGAGCAGTTCTTC. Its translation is CASSFLESEQFF. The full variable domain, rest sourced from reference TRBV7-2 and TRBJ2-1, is GAGVSQSPSNKVTEKGKDVELRCDPISGHTALYWYRQSLGQGLEFLIYFQGNSAPDKSGLPSDRFSAERTGGSVSTLTIQRTQQEDSAVYLCASSFLESEQFFGPGTRLTVL.